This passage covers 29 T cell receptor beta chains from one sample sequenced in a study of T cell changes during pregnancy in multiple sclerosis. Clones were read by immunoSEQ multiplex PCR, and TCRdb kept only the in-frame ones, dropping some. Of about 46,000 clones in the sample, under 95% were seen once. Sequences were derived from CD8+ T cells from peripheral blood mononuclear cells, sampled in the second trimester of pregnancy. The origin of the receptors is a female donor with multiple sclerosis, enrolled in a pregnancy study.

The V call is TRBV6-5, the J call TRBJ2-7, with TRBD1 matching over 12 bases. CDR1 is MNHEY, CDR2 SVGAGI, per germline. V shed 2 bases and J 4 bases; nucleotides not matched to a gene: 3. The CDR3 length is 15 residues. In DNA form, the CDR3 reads TGTGCCAGCAGTTACCCGGGACAGGGGGCTTACGAGCAGTACTTC. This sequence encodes CASSYPGQGAYEQYF.

CDR3 region: CASSVTGKNTDTQYF. The CDR3 DNA is TGTGCCAGCAGCGTGACAGGGAAGAACACAGATACGCAGTATTTT. The rearrangement joins TRBV9 to TRBJ2-3, with 7 positions matching TRBD1. V shed 2 bases and J 2 bases; nucleotides not matched to a gene: 5. CDR1 and CDR2 from the germline V gene are SGDLS and YYNGEE. CDR3 size: 15 residues.

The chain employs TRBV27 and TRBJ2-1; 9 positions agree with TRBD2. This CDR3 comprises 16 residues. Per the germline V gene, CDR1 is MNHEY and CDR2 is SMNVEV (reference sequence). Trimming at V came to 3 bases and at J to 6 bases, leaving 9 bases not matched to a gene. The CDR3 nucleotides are TGTGCCAGCAGTTTCGGGAGCGGGGGGCCAGCCAATGAGCAGTTCTTC. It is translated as CASSFGSGGPANEQFF.

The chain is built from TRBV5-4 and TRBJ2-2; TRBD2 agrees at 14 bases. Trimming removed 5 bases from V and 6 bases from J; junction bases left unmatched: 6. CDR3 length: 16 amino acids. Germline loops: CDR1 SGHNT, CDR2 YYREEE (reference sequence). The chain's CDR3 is CASRRTSGGIAGELFF. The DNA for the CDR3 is TGTGCCAGCAGACGGACTAGCGGGGGGATAGCCGGGGAGCTGTTTTTT.

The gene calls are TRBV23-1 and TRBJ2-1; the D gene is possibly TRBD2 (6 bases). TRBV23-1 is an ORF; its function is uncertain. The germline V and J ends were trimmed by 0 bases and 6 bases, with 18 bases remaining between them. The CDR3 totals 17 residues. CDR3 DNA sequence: TGCGCCAGCAGTCAATCTTGCGGTGGGACTCACCCCAATGAGCAGTTCTTC. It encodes CASSQSCGGTHPNEQFF.

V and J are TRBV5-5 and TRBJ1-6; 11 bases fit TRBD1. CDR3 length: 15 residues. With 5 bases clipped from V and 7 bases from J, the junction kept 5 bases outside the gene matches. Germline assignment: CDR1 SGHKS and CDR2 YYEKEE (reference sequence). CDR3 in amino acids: CASRDGTGGNSPLHF. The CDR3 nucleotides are TGTGCCAGCAGAGACGGGACAGGGGGGAATTCACCCCTCCACTTT.

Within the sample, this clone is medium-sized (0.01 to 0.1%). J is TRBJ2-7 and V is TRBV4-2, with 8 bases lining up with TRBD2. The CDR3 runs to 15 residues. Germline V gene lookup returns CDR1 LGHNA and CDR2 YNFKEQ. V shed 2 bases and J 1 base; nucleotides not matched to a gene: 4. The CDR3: CASSQSRGGSYEQYF. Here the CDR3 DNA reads TGTGCCAGCAGCCAAAGTCGGGGGGGATCCTACGAGCAGTACTTC.

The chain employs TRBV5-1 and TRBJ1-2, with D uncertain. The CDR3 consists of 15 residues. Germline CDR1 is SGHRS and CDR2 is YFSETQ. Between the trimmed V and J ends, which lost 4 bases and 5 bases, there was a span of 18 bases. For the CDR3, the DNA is TGCGCCAGCAGCCCTGGGCAGGCCGCGATGTATGGCTACACCTTC. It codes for CASSPGQAAMYGYTF.

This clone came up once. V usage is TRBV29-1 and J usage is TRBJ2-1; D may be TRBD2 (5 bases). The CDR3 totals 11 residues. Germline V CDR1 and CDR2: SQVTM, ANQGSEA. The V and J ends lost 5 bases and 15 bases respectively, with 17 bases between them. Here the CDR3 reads CSVIIGPEGFF. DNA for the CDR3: TGCAGCGTTATAATAGGCCCCGAGGGGTTCTTC.

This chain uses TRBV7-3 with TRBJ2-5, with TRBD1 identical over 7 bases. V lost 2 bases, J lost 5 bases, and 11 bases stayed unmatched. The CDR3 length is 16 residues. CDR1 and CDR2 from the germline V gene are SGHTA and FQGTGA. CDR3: CASSLGVGTDEETQYF. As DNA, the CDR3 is TGTGCCAGCAGCTTAGGCGTGGGGACAGATGAGGAGACCCAGTACTTC.

CDR3 coding DNA: TGTGCCAGCAGTTTAGGTCCAGATGCCTGGTCACCCCTCCACTTT. This encodes CASSLGPDAWSPLHF. The chain joins TRBV27 to TRBJ1-6, with D unclear. Per germline, CDR1 MNHEY and CDR2 SMNVEV (reference sequence). The CDR3 runs 15 residues. V shed 2 bases and J shed 10 bases, with 15 bases lying between them.

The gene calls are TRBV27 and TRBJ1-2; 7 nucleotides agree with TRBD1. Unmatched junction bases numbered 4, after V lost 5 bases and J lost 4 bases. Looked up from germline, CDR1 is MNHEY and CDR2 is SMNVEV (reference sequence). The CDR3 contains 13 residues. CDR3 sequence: CASSKGAAYGYTF. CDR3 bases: TGTGCCAGCAGTAAGGGGGCGGCCTATGGCTACACCTTC.

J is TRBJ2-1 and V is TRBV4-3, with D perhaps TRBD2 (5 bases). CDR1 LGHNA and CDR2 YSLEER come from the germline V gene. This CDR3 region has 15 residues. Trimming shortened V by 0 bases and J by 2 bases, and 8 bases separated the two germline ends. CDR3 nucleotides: TGCGCCAGCAGCCAAGATGAAGCGGCCTACAATGAGCAGTTCTTC. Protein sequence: CASSQDEAAYNEQFF.

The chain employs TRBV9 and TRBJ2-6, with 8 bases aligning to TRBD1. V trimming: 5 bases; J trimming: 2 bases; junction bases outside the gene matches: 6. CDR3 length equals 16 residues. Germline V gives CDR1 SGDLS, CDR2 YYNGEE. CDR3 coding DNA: TGTGCCAGCAGTCAGGACAGGGAGACTGGGGCCAACGTCCTGACTTTC. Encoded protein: CASSQDRETGANVLTF.

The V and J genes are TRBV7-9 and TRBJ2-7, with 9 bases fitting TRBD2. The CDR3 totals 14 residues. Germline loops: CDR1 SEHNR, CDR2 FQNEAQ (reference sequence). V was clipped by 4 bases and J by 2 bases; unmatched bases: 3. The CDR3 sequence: CASSYSGSPYEQYF. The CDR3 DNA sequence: TGTGCCAGCAGCTATAGCGGGAGCCCCTACGAGCAGTACTTC.

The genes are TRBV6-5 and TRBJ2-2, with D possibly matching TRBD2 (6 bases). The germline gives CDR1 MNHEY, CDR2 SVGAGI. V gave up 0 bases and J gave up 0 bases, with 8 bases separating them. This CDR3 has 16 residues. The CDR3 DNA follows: TGTGCCAGCAGTTACTCGGAGCGGGCGAACACCGGGGAGCTGTTTTTT. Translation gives CASSYSERANTGELFF.

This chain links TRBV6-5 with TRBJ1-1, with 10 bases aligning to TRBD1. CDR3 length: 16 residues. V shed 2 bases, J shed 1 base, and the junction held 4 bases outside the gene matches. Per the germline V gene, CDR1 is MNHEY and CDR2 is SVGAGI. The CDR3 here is CASSYIGTGENTEAFF. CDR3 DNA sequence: TGTGCCAGCAGTTACATCGGGACAGGGGAGAACACTGAAGCTTTCTTT.

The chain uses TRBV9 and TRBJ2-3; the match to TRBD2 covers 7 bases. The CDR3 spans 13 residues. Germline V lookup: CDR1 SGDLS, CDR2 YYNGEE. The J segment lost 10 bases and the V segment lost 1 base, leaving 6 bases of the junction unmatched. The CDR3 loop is CASSVTSGAAQYF. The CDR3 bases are TGTGCCAGCAGCGTAACGAGCGGGGCAGCGCAGTATTTT.

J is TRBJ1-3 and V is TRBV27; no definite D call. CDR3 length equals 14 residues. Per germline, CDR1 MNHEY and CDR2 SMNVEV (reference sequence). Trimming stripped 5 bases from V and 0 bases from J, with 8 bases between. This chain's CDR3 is CASSLIGSGNTIYF. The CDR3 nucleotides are TGTGCCAGCAGTCTCATCGGCTCTGGAAACACCATATATTTT.

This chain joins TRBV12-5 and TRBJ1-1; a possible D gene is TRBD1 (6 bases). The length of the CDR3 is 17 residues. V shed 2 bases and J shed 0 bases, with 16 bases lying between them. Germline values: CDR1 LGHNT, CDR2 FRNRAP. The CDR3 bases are TGTGCTAGTGGTTTGCGTCAACGCGGACAGCTGAACACTGAAGCTTTCTTT. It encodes CASGLRQRGQLNTEAFF. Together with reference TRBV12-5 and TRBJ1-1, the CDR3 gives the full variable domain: DARVTQTPRHKVTEMGQEVTMRCQPILGHNTVFWYRQTMMQGLELLAYFRNRAPLDDSGMPKDRFSAEMPDATLATLKIQPSEPRDSAVYFCASGLRQRGQLNTEAFFGQGTRLTVV.

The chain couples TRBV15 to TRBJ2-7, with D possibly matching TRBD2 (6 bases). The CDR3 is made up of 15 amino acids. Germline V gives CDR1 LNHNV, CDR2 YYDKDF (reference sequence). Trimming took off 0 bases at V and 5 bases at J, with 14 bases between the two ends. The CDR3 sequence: CATSRDKAGPHEQYF. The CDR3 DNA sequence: TGTGCCACCAGCAGAGATAAGGCGGGGCCCCACGAGCAGTACTTC.

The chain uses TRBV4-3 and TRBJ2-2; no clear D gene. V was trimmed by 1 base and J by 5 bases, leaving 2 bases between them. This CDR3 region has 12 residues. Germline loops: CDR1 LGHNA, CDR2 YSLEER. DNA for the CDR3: TGCGCCAGCAGCCAAGCGACCGGGGAGCTGTTTTTT. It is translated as CASSQATGELFF.

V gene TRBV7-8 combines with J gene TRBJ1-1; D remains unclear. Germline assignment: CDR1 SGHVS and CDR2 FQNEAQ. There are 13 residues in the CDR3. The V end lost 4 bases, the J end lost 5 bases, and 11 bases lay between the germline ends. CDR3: CASSSRVETEAFF. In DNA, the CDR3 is TGTGCCAGCAGCTCGAGGGTCGAGACTGAAGCTTTCTTT.

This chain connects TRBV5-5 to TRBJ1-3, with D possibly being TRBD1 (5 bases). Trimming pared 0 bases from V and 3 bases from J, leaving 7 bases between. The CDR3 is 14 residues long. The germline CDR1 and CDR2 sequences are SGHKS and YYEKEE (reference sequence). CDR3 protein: CASSLGGGGNTIYF. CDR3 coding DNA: TGTGCCAGCAGCTTGGGGGGCGGTGGAAACACCATATATTTT.

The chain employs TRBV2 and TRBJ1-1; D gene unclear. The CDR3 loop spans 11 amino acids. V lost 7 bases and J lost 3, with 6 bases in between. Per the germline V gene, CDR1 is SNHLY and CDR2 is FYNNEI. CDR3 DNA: TGTGCCAGCACAGGTTACACTGAAGCTTTCTTT. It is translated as CASTGYTEAFF.

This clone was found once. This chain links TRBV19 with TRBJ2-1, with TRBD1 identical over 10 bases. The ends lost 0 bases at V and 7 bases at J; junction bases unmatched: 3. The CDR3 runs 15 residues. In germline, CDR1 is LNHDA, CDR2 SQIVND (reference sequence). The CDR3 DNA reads TGTGCCAGTAGTATAGAGACAGGGGGCTTTAATGAGCAGTTCTTC. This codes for CASSIETGGFNEQFF.

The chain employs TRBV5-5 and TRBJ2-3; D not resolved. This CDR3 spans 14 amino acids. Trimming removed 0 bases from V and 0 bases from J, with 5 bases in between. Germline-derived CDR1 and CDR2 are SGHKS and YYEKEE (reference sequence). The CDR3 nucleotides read TGTGCCAGCAGCTTGGGTCAGAGCACAGATACGCAGTATTTT. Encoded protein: CASSLGQSTDTQYF.

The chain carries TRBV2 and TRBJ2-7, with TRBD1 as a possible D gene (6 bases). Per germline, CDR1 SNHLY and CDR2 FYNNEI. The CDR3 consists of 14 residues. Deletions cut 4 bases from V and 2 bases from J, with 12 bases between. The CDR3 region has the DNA TGTGCCAGCAGTGGAAACAGGGAACCCTACGAGCAGTACTTC. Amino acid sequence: CASSGNREPYEQYF. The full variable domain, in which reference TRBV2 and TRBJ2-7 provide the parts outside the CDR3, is EPEVTQTPSHQVTQMGQEVILRCVPISNHLYFYWYRQILGQKVEFLVSFYNNEISEKSEIFDDQFSVERPDGSNFTLKIRSTKLEDSAMYFCASSGNREPYEQYFGPGTRLTVT.

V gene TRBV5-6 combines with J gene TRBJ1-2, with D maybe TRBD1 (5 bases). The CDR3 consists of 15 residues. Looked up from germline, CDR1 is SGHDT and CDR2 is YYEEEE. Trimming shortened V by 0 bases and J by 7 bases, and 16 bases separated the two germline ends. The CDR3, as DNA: TGTGCCAGCAGCTTGGGCCAGGGTGGGTTTCTTGGCTACACCTTC. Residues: CASSLGQGGFLGYTF.